Presented here are 19 T cell receptor beta chains from one specimen sequenced in a study of regulatory T cells in long-lasting Graves disease. Investigators prepared the TCR beta libraries by applying iRepertoire HTBI primers and Arm-PCR of CDR3 regions. TCRdb processed the multiplex PCR reads anew with MiXCR; each CDR3 protein has one entry. The data hold about 430,000 distinct CDR3 sequences, with about 15% observed a single time. Specified time point: newly diagnosed GD, antithyroid drugs for less than 3 months. The TCR library was prepared using RNA isolated from PBMCs. The same data also went into a second study, on T cells in Graves' hyperthyroidism and ophthalmopathy.

The specimen comprised peripheral blood mononuclear cells (PBMCs), sampled at new diagnosis, from a patient treated with antithyroid drugs. The origin of the receptors is a woman aged 40 to 50 with Graves disease.

At least ten counts were recorded for this clonotype. The chain employs TRBV27 and TRBJ1-6; D unresolved. Germline lookup yields CDR1 MNHEY and CDR2 SMNVEV (reference sequence). With 8 bases removed from V and 6 bases from J, the gap between germline ends came to 17 bases. The CDR3 covers 15 residues. CDR3 in DNA: TGTGCCAGCGCCCTTGAGGGCCTATTTAATTCACCCCTCCACTTT. Its translation is CASALEGLFNSPLHF.

The table lists this clonotype with a few counts. This sequence joins TRBV18 and TRBJ2-1; weak D call: TRBD1 (6 bases). The V and J ends lost 4 bases and 9 bases respectively, with 22 bases between them. The CDR3 extends over 16 amino acids. Per germline, CDR1 KGHSH and CDR2 LQKENI. The chain's CDR3 is CASSRAGMRGLTEQFF. CDR3 nucleotide sequence: TGTGCCAGCTCACGCGCAGGGATGAGGGGGTTGACTGAGCAGTTCTTC.

This clonotype was counted many times. V usage is TRBV11-2 and J usage is TRBJ1-1; D uncertain. The CDR3 contains 12 residues. Trimming shortened V by 1 base and J by 7 bases, and 7 bases separated the two germline ends. Germline assignment: CDR1 SGHAT and CDR2 FQNNGV. CDR3: CASSLVGSEAFF. The CDR3 DNA sequence: TGTGCCAGCAGCTTAGTAGGGAGTGAAGCTTTCTTT.

Turning to this clonotype: A read error is possible here, since a much larger clone lies one base away. This chain links TRBV7-9 with TRBJ2-5, with TRBD1 matching over 8 bases. Germline V CDR1 and CDR2: SEHNR, FQNEAQ (reference sequence). The CDR3 sequence is 15 residues long. The CDR3 here is CTSSRGQAYQETQYF. The CDR3 DNA reads as TGTACCAGCAGCAGGGGACAGGCGTACCAAGAGACCCAGTACTTC.

J is TRBJ1-2 and V is TRBV18; D is ambiguous. Trimming cost V 2 bases and J 4 bases, with 14 bases left between them. Germline assignment: CDR1 KGHSH and CDR2 LQKENI. The CDR3 runs to 15 residues. CDR3 coding DNA: TGTGCCAGCTCACCAAAAATGGAAGATCCCTATGGCTACACCTTC. Its translation is CASSPKMEDPYGYTF.

In its sample, this clonotype was seen a few times. The rearrangement uses TRBV6-1 and TRBJ1-5; 10 bases line up with TRBD1. Germline values: CDR1 MNHNS, CDR2 SASEGT. The CDR3 spans 15 residues. The V segment lost 6 bases and the J segment 6 bases; nucleotides outside the gene matches: 8. CDR3 in amino acids: CASRLGQGLVQPQHF. The CDR3 DNA follows: TGTGCCAGCAGATTGGGACAGGGGTTAGTTCAGCCCCAGCATTTT.

This clonotype was picked up many times. The chain is built from TRBV28 and TRBJ2-1; TRBD2 agrees at 7 bases. Germline assignment: CDR1 MDHEN and CDR2 SYDVKM. V shed 6 bases, J shed 0 bases, and the junction held 14 bases outside the gene matches. The CDR3 extends over 18 amino acids. In nucleotides, the CDR3 is TGTGCCAGCAGGCCTATGGGGGGGAGGGGTAGCTCCTACAATGAGCAGTTCTTC. Amino acids: CASRPMGGRGSSYNEQFF.

The chain carries TRBV27 and TRBJ1-2, with 7 positions matching TRBD1. V gave up 8 bases and J gave up 8 bases; unmatched junction bases: 5. The CDR3 length is 11 residues. Per the germline V gene, CDR1 is MNHEY and CDR2 is SMNVEV (reference sequence). The CDR3 sequence: CASSRGRGYTF. Written as DNA, the CDR3 is TGTGCCAGCTCTAGGGGGCGAGGCTACACCTTC.

The rearrangement uses TRBV28 and TRBJ2-1; D possibly corresponds to TRBD2 (6 bases). This CDR3 has 14 residues. V lost 5 bases, J lost 7 bases, and 15 bases lay in between. The V gene's germline CDR1 is MDHEN and CDR2 SYDVKM. The CDR3 is CASSLPGLSNEQFF. In DNA form, the CDR3 reads TGTGCCAGCAGTCTTCCGGGACTGAGTAATGAGCAGTTCTTC.

The sample holds many counts of this clonotype. The chain carries TRBV3-1 and TRBJ2-7; unclear D gene. The length of the CDR3 is 11 residues. The germline CDR1 and CDR2 sequences are LGHDT and YNNKEL (reference sequence). The V end lost 3 bases, the J end lost 3 bases, and 3 bases lay between the germline ends. The DNA of the CDR3 is TGTGCCAGCAGCCAGGGCTACGAGCAGTACTTC. It codes for CASSQGYEQYF.

There are many counts of this clonotype. CDR3 nucleotides: TGTGCCAGCAGTACATCTGGGGCCAACGTCCTGACTTTC. Translating it yields CASSTSGANVLTF. J is TRBJ2-6 and V is TRBV9; D uncertain. This CDR3 region has 13 residues. Germline-derived CDR1 and CDR2 are SGDLS and YYNGEE. V lost 5 bases and J lost 1, with 4 bases in between.

This clonotype came up many times. The V call is TRBV2, the J call TRBJ1-6; D is unclear. Per the germline V gene, CDR1 is SNHLY and CDR2 is FYNNEI. Deletions cut 6 bases from V and 2 bases from J, with 8 bases between. There are 14 residues in the CDR3. The CDR3 is CASRVGPYNSPLHF. DNA for the CDR3: TGTGCCAGCAGGGTCGGACCCTATAATTCACCCCTCCACTTT.

This chain links TRBV7-3 with TRBJ2-2; D gene ambiguous. The CDR3 runs 16 residues. Germline-derived CDR1 and CDR2 are SGHTA and FQGTGA. Trimming left V 0 bases short and J 0 bases short, with 8 bases between. CDR3 bases: TGTGCCAGCAGCTTAACTGGGTTCCCGAACACCGGGGAGCTGTTTTTT. Residues: CASSLTGFPNTGELFF. Full variable domain (rest looked up from reference TRBV7-3 and TRBJ2-2): GAGVSQTPSNKVTEKGKYVELRCDPISGHTALYWYRQSLGQGPEFLIYFQGTGAADDSGLPNDRFFAVRPEGSVSTLKIQRTERGDSAVYLCASSLTGFPNTGELFFGEGSRLTVL.

This clonotype has at least ten counts. The genes are TRBV11-3 and TRBJ2-5; D is uncertain. Deletions cut 1 base from V and 1 base from J, with 7 bases between. There are 14 residues in the CDR3. Germline CDR1 reads SGHNT; CDR2 reads YENEEA. This chain's CDR3 is CASSLGAAQETQYF. In DNA form, the CDR3 reads TGTGCCAGCAGCTTAGGCGCGGCCCAAGAGACCCAGTACTTC. Full variable domain (outside the CDR3, taken from reference TRBV11-3 and TRBJ2-5): EAGVVQSPRYKIIEKKQPVAFWCNPISGHNTLYWYLQNLGQGPELLIRYENEEAVDDSQLPKDRFSAERLKGVDSTLKIQPAELGDSAVYLCASSLGAAQETQYFGPGTRLLVL.

This clonotype was detected many times. The rearrangement uses TRBV29-1 and TRBJ2-2; D is undetermined. Germline CDR1 and CDR2: SQVTM and ANQGSEA. The CDR3 contains 16 residues. The V end was cut by 0 bases, the J end by 4 bases, with 15 bases between. The CDR3 DNA is TGCAGCGTTGAAGATCGAATGGTCTATCCCACCGGGGAGCTGTTTTTT. Amino acid sequence: CSVEDRMVYPTGELFF.

A word on this clonotype: The conserved phenylalanine or tryptophan is not found at the CDR3 terminus, so this likely reflects a read error. The rearrangement uses TRBV7-6 and TRBJ2-3, with 7 bases lining up with TRBD1. With V trimmed by 5 bases and J by 5 bases, 7 bases remained unmatched. The germline CDR1 and CDR2 sequences are SGHVS and FNYEAQ. The CDR3 sequence is 14 residues long. CDR3 in amino acids: CASSQDRPGDTQYL. In DNA, the CDR3 is TGTGCCAGCAGCCAGGACAGGCCGGGAGATACGCAGTATTTG.

This clonotype was seen a few times. The CDR3 DNA follows: TGCAGTGCGGGGCATGGACAGGTCGGAGAGACCCAGTACTTC. Translated: CSAGHGQVGETQYF. The rearrangement joins TRBV20-1 to TRBJ2-5, with 7 bases fitting TRBD1. J was trimmed by 4 bases and V by 6 bases; bases with no gene match: 11. CDR3 length: 14 amino acids. Germline values: CDR1 DFQATT, CDR2 SNEGSKA (reference sequence).

As concerns this clonotype: Since a much larger clone is just one base distant, this may be a read error. The chain links TRBV6-2 or TRBV6-3 to TRBJ1-1; 9 nucleotides match TRBD1. V was pared by 5 bases and J by 5 bases, with 6 bases of the junction left unmatched. The V gene's germline CDR1 is MNHEY and CDR2 SVGEGT. This CDR3 comprises 14 residues. CDR3 coding DNA: TGTGCCAGCAGTGAGCCCGACAGGGGGACTGAAGCTTTCTTT. Amino acids: CASSEPDRGTEAFF.

This clonotype was observed at least ten times. This rearrangement joins TRBV6-2 or TRBV6-3 to TRBJ1-1; no clear D gene. The V end was cut by 6 bases, the J end by 0 bases, with 20 bases between. The CDR3 contains 17 residues. The germline V gene encodes CDR1 MNHEY and CDR2 SVGEGT. The CDR3 region has the DNA TGTGCCAGCAGGGTACGAAGACCACTTCGAATGAACACTGAAGCTTTCTTT. Its translation: CASRVRRPLRMNTEAFF.